This entry concerns a single T cell receptor beta chain. Its recognized antigen is unknown. One base away there is no much larger clone; base qualities are not given. TCRbeta CDR3 regions were amplified from genomic DNA using the immunoSEQ Assay, a bias-controlled multiplex PCR. In the authors' own workflow: Within the assay, amplification of reference gene primers was used to estimate how many nucleated cells each sample contained. To quantify the absolute abundance of each unique TCRbeta CDR3 rearrangement, sequence reads were collapsed and filtered. For each sample, productive Simpson clonality was calculated as the square root of Simpson's diversity index across productive rearrangements. This immuneACCESS table, as held by TCRdb, lists in-frame sequences with V and J called but not all clones. Of the missing ones, under half trace to an unresolved V gene in checked studies; the others have no known cause. That table gives V, J and clone size, and the DNA gave D and trimming. The sample table holds around 250,000 clones, of which 84% were seen once. Jointly, the top ten make up approximately 1.5% of the sample.

This sample is drawn from a study of blood T cell repertoires in COVID-19 (dated by TCRdb to 2018 to 2020). Regarding the research as a whole: Samples covering the acute and convalescent phases of COVID-19 were provided by collaborators in the United States, Italy and Spain. The material from the prospective study consisted of cDNA or gDNA derived from T cells, B-cell-depleted T cells, or PBMCs. Deeply sampled blood TCRbeta repertoires from subjects exposed to, actively infected with, or recovered from COVID-19 were included in the dataset. A freely available public database, intended as a resource for researchers studying the immune response to SARS-CoV-2, is where the repertoires were released. Samples came from the ongoing ImmuneRACE study (first 160 participants) plus 1,254 subjects from 6 global collaborators. Nearly every sample came with metadata listing a de-identified subject ID, COVID-19 status, age in years and sex. Where available, HLA class I and class II types were taken from metadata supplied by the sample provider and were not determined by assay-based typing.

The germline V gene encodes CDR1 LNHNV and CDR2 YYDKDF (reference sequence). Spanning cysteine to phenylalanine, the CDR3 consists of 15 amino acids. Left in the record is the CDR3 DNA by itself, 45 bases read in frame from the first base. Cut back by 3 bases and 11 bases, the V and J ends lie 17 bases apart. Another Seattle source contributed samples from volunteer blood donors who had recovered from COVID-19. Whole blood was collected in K2EDTA tubes by collaborating institutions according to the institutions' own protocols. For TCRbeta analysis, collaborators shipped samples as frozen whole blood, isolated PBMCs, or DNA extracted from either of those sample types. General study outcomes and caveats: How much clinical and demographic metadata was included differed by source and by participant, and the metadata was provided uncurated.

The rearrangement combines TRBV15 with TRBJ1-6; TRBD1 is a possible D gene, resting on 5 matching bases. The sequenced material came from peripheral blood. The receptor was isolated from a woman aged 40 to 50 who had recovered from COVID-19. The CDR3 region: CATSRRQIPGAPLHF. The nucleotide sequence is TGTGCCACCAGCAGGAGACAGATCCCCGGTGCACCCCTCCACTTT.